This record looks at one TCR beta chain sequence and its context. Its antigen is not yet known. Per-base quality was not reported, and no clone a single base away is much larger than it. The CDR3 contains 15 residues, cysteine and phenylalanine counted. The CDR3 DNA has 45 bases and is translated from base 1. CDR1 and CDR2 were assigned from the germline V gene (reference sequence) as SGHNT and YYREEE. Trimmed from V: 4 bases; trimmed from J: 2 bases; junction bases lacking a gene match: 7. This entry is derived from a study of blood T cell repertoires in COVID-19 (dated by TCRdb to 2018 to 2021). For the wider study: Collaborator samples came from the United States, Italy and Spain and covered acute and convalescent phases of COVID-19. The repertoires were made available in a free public database intended to serve as a resource for research on the immune response to SARS-CoV-2. Deeply sampled blood TCRbeta repertoires from subjects exposed to, actively infected with, or recovered from COVID-19 were included in the dataset. The prospective study material was composed of cDNA or gDNA derived from T cells, B-cell-depleted T cells, or PBMCs. The sample metadata nearly always contained a de-identified subject ID, COVID-19 status, age in years and sex. The samples were drawn from two sources: the first 160 participants of the ongoing ImmuneRACE study, and 1,254 subjects contributed by 6 global collaborators. Where available, HLA class I and class II types were taken from metadata supplied by the sample provider and were not determined by assay-based typing.

Each collaborating institution followed its own protocols to collect whole blood in K2EDTA tubes. For TCRbeta analysis, collaborators shipped samples as frozen whole blood, isolated PBMCs, or DNA extracted from either of those sample types. What the study reported, not specific to this receptor: How much clinical and demographic metadata was included differed by source and by participant, and the metadata was provided uncurated.

TCRbeta CDR3 regions were amplified from genomic DNA using the immunoSEQ Assay, a bias-controlled multiplex PCR. Turning to the authors' computational methods: Within the assay, amplification of reference gene primers was used to estimate how many nucleated cells each sample contained. To quantify the absolute abundance of each unique TCRbeta CDR3 rearrangement, sequence reads were collapsed and filtered. Productive Simpson clonality was computed per sample as the square root of Simpson's diversity index over productive rearrangements. In TCRdb, the immuneACCESS table is reduced to in-frame sequences with V and J assigned. These tables do not hold every clone; where another copy was compared, an unresolved V gene accounts for under half, and the others remain unexplained. V and J calls and clone size are given by that table; D and trimming were obtained from the DNA. The sample contains 45,000 or so clones, about 86% of them found a single time. The top ten clonotypes cover 35% to 45% of the sample.

The receptor was isolated from a human donor in a cohort sampled during active COVID-19. The material sequenced was peripheral blood. The receptor chain draws on TRBV5-4 and TRBJ2-7; 9 nucleotides in the junction match TRBD2. The CDR3 loop reads CASSEAGGGTYEQYF. The base sequence is TGTGCCAGCAGCGAAGCGGGGGGTGGAACCTACGAGCAGTACTTC.